These T cell receptor beta chains were read from a single sample in a study of response to subunit inactivated influenza vaccine. TCRdb reanalysed the RT-PCR reads using MiXCR and keeps one entry per CDR3 protein. The sample includes about 190,000 distinct CDR3 sequences, 13% to 15% seen only once; the top ten take roughly 26%. The sample in question was CD8+ T cells sorted from PBMCs, obtained roughly 5 days after vaccination. Receptors originate from a man aged 45-65 years who received an inactivated influenza vaccine. CDR3s include the opening cysteine and the closing phenylalanine or tryptophan. D genes are given only for firm matches. The size field is filled for only some rows; it gives once, few, many or a size class.

CDR3	DNA	size	D	V	J
CASSLEWTAGEIF	TGTGCCAGCAGCTTAGAGTGGACCGCGGGTGAGATTTTT	many	-	TRBV7-8	TRBJ2-2
CASSHRTDQETQYF	TGTGCCAGCAGTCACCGGACGGACCAAGAGACCCAGTACTTC	-	-	TRBV6-5	TRBJ2-5
CSAREGGRATGELFF	TGCAGTGCTAGAGAAGGCGGGAGGGCCACCGGGGAGCTGTTTTTT	few	TRBD2	TRBV20-1	TRBJ2-2
CASSFRHTNQPQHF	TGTGCCAGCAGCTTTAGGCATACTAATCAGCCCCAGCATTTT	-	-	TRBV7-2	TRBJ1-5
CASSLQDRVDEQYF	TGTGCCAGCAGCTTACAGGACAGGGTCGACGAGCAGTACTTC	-	TRBD1	TRBV7-3	TRBJ2-7
CSVELLEDRAYEQYF	TGCAGCGTTGAGTTATTGGAGGACAGAGCCTACGAGCAGTACTTC	few	-	TRBV29-1	TRBJ2-7
CASSFRGGNQPQHF	TGTGCCAGCAGCTTCAGGGGCGGCAATCAGCCCCAGCATTTT	few	-	TRBV5-6	TRBJ1-5
CASSQSLFAYEQYF	TGCGCCAGCAGCCAGTCGCTGTTTGCCTACGAGCAGTACTTC	-	-	TRBV4-3	TRBJ2-7
CASSPVNTGELFF	TGTGCCAGCAGTCCGGTAAACACCGGGGAGCTGTTTTTT	many	-	TRBV12-3/TRBV12-4	TRBJ2-2
CASSQDRLTTDTQYF	TGTGCCAGCAGCCAAGACCGGCTAACCACAGATACGCAGTATTTT	few	-	TRBV3-1	TRBJ2-3
CASSFGYRGTGELFF	TGTGCCAGCAGCTTTGGTTACCGAGGCACCGGGGAGCTGTTTTTT	-	-	TRBV11-2	TRBJ2-2
CASSRDRGHETQYF	TGTGCCAGCAGTCGGGACAGGGGGCACGAGACCCAGTACTTC	few	TRBD1	TRBV12-3/TRBV12-4	TRBJ2-5
CSARQGAHEKLFF	TGCAGTGCAAGACAGGGGGCCCATGAAAAACTGTTTTTT	few	TRBD1	TRBV20-1	TRBJ1-4
CASSEADRSSETQYF	TGTGCCAGCAGTGAAGCGGATAGAAGCTCGGAGACCCAGTACTTC	few	-	TRBV2	TRBJ2-5
CASSFFGGDQYF	TGTGCCAGCAGCTTTTTCGGGGGAGACCAGTACTTC	many	-	TRBV7-9	TRBJ2-5
CASSLMGDSYEQYF	TGTGCCAGCAGTTTGATGGGGGATTCCTACGAGCAGTACTTC	-	-	TRBV28	TRBJ2-7
CASSLWGVEQYF	TGTGCCAGCAGTTTATGGGGGGTCGAGCAGTACTTC	-	-	TRBV28	TRBJ2-7
CASSFGRLQYEQYF	TGTGCCAGCAGTTTCGGACGACTCCAGTACGAGCAGTACTTC	-	-	TRBV12-3/TRBV12-4	TRBJ2-7
CSVARGRSTDTQYF	TGCAGCGTTGCCCGGGGACGAAGCACAGATACGCAGTATTTT	few	-	TRBV29-1	TRBJ2-3
CASSLASGGFEQYF	TGTGCCAGCAGCTTAGCTAGCGGGGGGTTCGAGCAGTACTTC	-	TRBD2	TRBV7-8	TRBJ2-7
CASLKGFTDTQYF	TGTGCCAGCTTGAAGGGTTTCACAGATACGCAGTATTTT	-	-	TRBV5-5	TRBJ2-3
CASSLDLGSEQFF	TGTGCCAGCAGCTTAGATCTCGGCAGTGAGCAGTTCTTC	many	-	TRBV11-2	TRBJ2-1
CASSYFPPTGGGNQETQYF	TGTGCCAGCAGTTACTTCCCCCCTACGGGTGGGGGCAACCAAGAGACCCAGTACTTC	-	-	TRBV6-5	TRBJ2-5
CASRGQGLPEQYF	TGTGCCAGCAGAGGACAGGGACTTCCCGAGCAGTACTTC	-	TRBD1	TRBV27	TRBJ2-7
CASTQGGETQYF	TGTGCCAGCACCCAAGGAGGAGAGACCCAGTACTTC	many	-	TRBV6-2/TRBV6-3	TRBJ2-5
CASSVRVFSEQYF	TGTGCCAGTAGTGTCAGGGTGTTCTCCGAGCAGTACTTC	-	-	TRBV19	TRBJ2-7
CASSVVGSSLNEQFF	TGTGCCAGCAGCGTAGTTGGTAGTAGCTTGAATGAGCAGTTCTTC	-	-	TRBV9	TRBJ2-1
CASSATGTDNTGELFF	TGTGCCAGCAGCGCCACCGGGACGGATAACACCGGGGAGCTGTTTTTT	few	-	TRBV9	TRBJ2-2
CASSPRTSGDSYEQYF	TGTGCCAGCAGCCCCAGGACTAGCGGGGACTCCTACGAGCAGTACTTC	many	TRBD2	TRBV4-2	TRBJ2-7
CASSNDREQETQYF	TGTGCCAGCAGCAATGACAGGGAACAAGAGACCCAGTACTTC	few	TRBD1	TRBV28	TRBJ2-5
CASSAGLDSWRETQYF	TGTGCCAGCAGTGCGGGGTTGGACAGTTGGAGAGAGACCCAGTACTTC	few	-	TRBV25-1	TRBJ2-5
CASSYSGGASYEQYF	TGTGCCAGCAGTTACTCCGGGGGCGCCTCCTACGAGCAGTACTTC	-	-	TRBV6-5	TRBJ2-7
CASSLSSGGLGGELFF	TGTGCCAGCAGTTTATCTAGCGGGGGCTTGGGTGGGGAGCTGTTTTTT	-	TRBD2	TRBV27	TRBJ2-2
CASSPQPRVGNTIYF	TGCGCCAGCAGCCCTCAGCCCAGGGTCGGAAACACCATATATTTT	-	-	TRBV4-1	TRBJ1-3
CATSDLPAWGPETQYF	TGTGCCACCAGTGATTTGCCGGCTTGGGGACCGGAGACCCAGTACTTC	-	-	TRBV24-1	TRBJ2-5
CASSRSHETQYF	TGTGCCAGCAGTCGGTCTCACGAGACCCAGTACTTC	many	-	TRBV7-9	TRBJ2-5
CSARDQDSYNEQFF	TGCAGTGCTAGAGATCAGGACTCCTACAATGAGCAGTTCTTC	-	-	TRBV20-1	TRBJ2-1
CASFSPDRGLGYTF	TGTGCCAGCTTCTCTCCTGACAGGGGACTTGGCTACACCTTC	few	TRBD1	TRBV12-3/TRBV12-4	TRBJ1-2
CASSPGQTSNQPQHF	TGCGCCAGCAGCCCCGGACAGACCTCCAATCAGCCCCAGCATTTT	-	-	TRBV5-1	TRBJ1-5
CASSVSGTSGIFSTDTQYF	TGTGCCAGCAGCGTCTCCGGGACTAGCGGAATTTTTAGCACAGATACGCAGTATTTT	-	TRBD2	TRBV9	TRBJ2-3
CASSPTPFRTFALQETQYF	TGTGCCAGCAGTCCGACTCCATTCAGGACTTTTGCTCTCCAAGAGACCCAGTACTTC	-	-	TRBV27	TRBJ2-5
CASTRFGTDTQYF	TGTGCCAGCACCCGATTCGGCACAGATACGCAGTATTTT	-	-	TRBV28	TRBJ2-3
CASRANTGELFF	TGTGCCAGCAGGGCCAACACCGGGGAGCTGTTTTTT	-	-	TRBV7-9	TRBJ2-2
CASSLVTGPNTEAFF	TGTGCCAGCAGCTTAGTTACAGGGCCGAACACTGAAGCTTTCTTT	few	-	TRBV7-8	TRBJ1-1
CASSYRLAGNNEQFF	TGTGCCAGCAGTTACCGCCTAGCGGGGAACAATGAGCAGTTCTTC	few	TRBD2	TRBV6-5	TRBJ2-1
CASSLALAGDTDTQYF	TGTGCCAGCAGCTTAGCACTAGCGGGAGACACAGATACGCAGTATTTT	many	TRBD2	TRBV7-9	TRBJ2-3